The 20 T cell receptor beta chains listed next were all sequenced from one sample in a study of T-cell reconstitution after alpha-beta-depleted transplantation in children. Unique molecular identifiers were incorporated into the prepared TCRbeta library. One entry per CDR3 protein, called by TCRdb with MiXCR from the PCR reads. The repertoire consists of about 440,000 distinct CDR3 sequences, with around 46% occurring once and the leading ten covering 27%. The input for sequencing was PBMCs, taken before TCRalphabeta/CD19-depleted stem cell transplant. The receptor source for this set is a girl aged 2 to 9 with aplastic anemia, due to receive a stem cell transplant.

The rearrangement joins TRBV7-6 to TRBJ2-7, with TRBD1 matching over 7 bases. This CDR3 spans 14 amino acids. V dropped 2 bases and J dropped 3; count of bases not matched to a gene: 4. The germline gives CDR1 SGHVS, CDR2 FNYEAQ. In DNA form, the CDR3 reads TGTGCCAGCAGCTTATGGGACAGAGACTACGAGCAGTACTTC. Translation gives CASSLWDRDYEQYF.

This clonotype was seen more than once but under ten times. This chain links TRBV20-1 with TRBJ2-3; D tentatively reads TRBD1 or TRBD2 (5 bases each). The ends were cut back, 1 base at V and 1 base at J, with 12 bases in the middle. Germline V lookup: CDR1 DFQATT, CDR2 SNEGSKA (reference sequence). The CDR3 is 15 residues long. The CDR3 here is CSARARDGRTDTQYF. The CDR3 region has the DNA TGCAGTGCTAGAGCCCGGGACGGACGCACAGATACGCAGTATTTT.

In this sample, this clonotype turned up a few times. The chain links TRBV20-1 to TRBJ1-1, with 8 positions matching TRBD1. Germline assignment: CDR1 DFQATT and CDR2 SNEGSKA (reference sequence). CDR3 size: 16 residues. V dropped 1 base and J dropped 0; count of bases not matched to a gene: 7. CDR3 region: CSARGLTGALNTEAFF. For the CDR3, the DNA is TGCAGTGCTAGAGGACTGACAGGGGCGCTGAACACTGAAGCTTTCTTT.

V and J are TRBV13 and TRBJ2-1; the match to TRBD2 covers 8 bases. Trimming cost V 2 bases and J 10 bases; bases outside gene matches: 4. CDR1 and CDR2 (germline): PRHDT, FYEKMQ (reference sequence). The CDR3 is 13 amino acids. CDR3 in amino acids: CASSLREGGEQFF. The CDR3 DNA reads TGTGCCAGCAGCTTACGGGAGGGTGGCGAGCAGTTCTTC.

The V gene is TRBV4-2, the J gene TRBJ2-5; 10 bases are shared with TRBD2. This CDR3 has 15 residues. Trimming at V came to 1 base and at J to 4 bases, leaving 3 bases not matched to a gene. In germline, CDR1 is LGHNA, CDR2 YNFKEQ. The CDR3 is CASSQASGSGETQYF. The CDR3 DNA reads as TGTGCCAGCAGCCAAGCTAGCGGGAGTGGAGAGACCCAGTACTTC.

This clonotype was found many times. The V call is TRBV15, the J call TRBJ2-7; TRBD1 might be the D (6 bases). Germline-derived CDR1 and CDR2 are LNHNV and YYDKDF (reference sequence). CDR3 size: 14 residues. V lost 5 bases and J 3 bases, leaving 14 bases between the germline ends. CDR3 region: CATSPRGALYEQYF. In DNA form, the CDR3 reads TGTGCCACCAGCCCCAGGGGAGCCCTCTACGAGCAGTACTTC.

The V call is TRBV20-1, the J call TRBJ2-3; 12 positions agree with TRBD2. The CDR3 has 14 amino acids. Germline CDR1 DFQATT, CDR2 SNEGSKA (reference sequence). The V and J ends lost 6 bases and 4 bases, in that order; junction bases with no gene match: 5. The CDR3 reads CSARTSGTPDTQYF. CDR3 coding DNA: TGCAGTGCACGGACTAGCGGGACCCCAGATACGCAGTATTTT.

As regards this clonotype: With a much larger clone just one base away, this may be a read error. This rearrangement joins TRBV4-2 to TRBJ2-7, with a tentative D call TRBD1 (6 bases). Germline loops: CDR1 LGHNA, CDR2 YNFKEQ. CDR3 length: 15 residues. Deletions cut 4 bases from V and 6 bases from J, with 19 bases between. The chain's CDR3 is CASSPGPLIQGEQYF. The DNA for the CDR3 is TGTGCCAGCAGCCCTGGGCCCCTCATACAGGGCGAGCAGTACTTC.

The V and J genes are TRBV10-3 and TRBJ1-2, with D unresolved. The CDR3 is 12 amino acids. Germline CDR1 reads ENHRY; CDR2 reads SYGVKD. The V and J ends lost 9 bases and 6 bases respectively, with 14 bases between them. CDR3 sequence: CAIAWARDGYTF. CDR3 DNA sequence: TGTGCCATTGCATGGGCTAGGGATGGCTACACCTTC.

Many counts were recorded for this clonotype. This sequence joins TRBV20-1 and TRBJ2-3, with D possibly matching TRBD2 (5 bases). Trimming pared 0 bases from V and 0 bases from J, leaving 13 bases between. Germline values: CDR1 DFQATT, CDR2 SNEGSKA (reference sequence). CDR3 length equals 16 residues. The CDR3 DNA follows: TGCAGTGCTAGAGATCGAAGGACTCCTAGCACAGATACGCAGTATTTT. It is translated as CSARDRRTPSTDTQYF.

Only a few counts were recorded for this clonotype. The chain employs TRBV5-1 and TRBJ1-2; D is unresolved. This CDR3 is 13 amino acids long. Germline assignment: CDR1 SGHRS and CDR2 YFSETQ. With 4 bases removed from V and 8 bases from J, the gap between germline ends came to 15 bases. The DNA for the CDR3 is TGCGCCAGCAGCCCGGACGGTGAGGGAGGCTACACCTTC. This sequence encodes CASSPDGEGGYTF.

The V and J genes are TRBV6-1 and TRBJ1-1; no clear D. V was shortened by 7 bases and J by 2 bases, with 11 bases between the two germline ends. The CDR3 length is 13 residues. The germline V gene encodes CDR1 MNHNS and CDR2 SASEGT. CDR3 amino acids: CASTLTVNTEAFF. In DNA form, the CDR3 reads TGTGCCAGCACCCTGACGGTAAACACTGAAGCTTTCTTT.

This clonotype was detected ten times or more. The chain is built from TRBV6-5 and TRBJ2-4; D gene ambiguous. V was cut by 4 bases and J by 0 bases, with 10 bases left in between. The CDR3 has 15 amino acids. Germline loops: CDR1 MNHEY, CDR2 SVGAGI. Here the CDR3 DNA reads TGTGCCAGCAGTTCCACGGGCTTAGCCAAAAACATTCAGTACTTC. Amino acids: CASSSTGLAKNIQYF.

The table lists this clonotype with many counts. This chain links TRBV29-1 with TRBJ2-1; 13 positions agree with TRBD2. Germline V gene data show CDR1 as SQVTM and CDR2 as ANQGSEA. This CDR3 has 17 residues. The V gene end was trimmed by 7 bases and the J gene end by 4 bases; junction bases not matched to a gene: 13. This CDR3 is CSAGRTSGRIRYNEQFF. The CDR3 nucleotides are TGCAGCGCCGGCCGGACTAGCGGGAGAATAAGGTACAATGAGCAGTTCTTC.

The chain has TRBV7-9 and TRBJ2-1; D possibly matches TRBD1 or TRBD2 (7 bases each). From germline, CDR1 is SEHNR and CDR2 FQNEAQ (reference sequence). Deletions cut 0 bases from V and 6 bases from J, with 15 bases between. This CDR3 has 16 amino acids. The CDR3 region is CASSLARGRQGNEQFF. The CDR3 DNA sequence: TGTGCCAGCAGCTTAGCGCGGGGGAGACAGGGCAATGAGCAGTTCTTC.

This clonotype was counted a few times. The V and J genes are TRBV27 and TRBJ1-5, with unresolved D. This CDR3 contains 15 residues. Germline CDR1 reads MNHEY; CDR2 reads SMNVEV (reference sequence). V lost 5 bases to trimming and J lost 0 bases, with 11 bases between them. This CDR3 is CASSHRRHSNQPQHF. The CDR3 DNA follows: TGTGCCAGCAGTCACCGACGCCATAGCAATCAGCCCCAGCATTTT.

This clonotype was seen many times. The chain couples TRBV20-1 to TRBJ2-4; TRBD2 might be the D (6 bases). The germline CDR1 and CDR2 sequences are DFQATT and SNEGSKA (reference sequence). CDR3 length equals 16 residues. The ends were cut back, 6 bases at V and 1 base at J, with 19 bases in the middle. CDR3: CSADPLAGTAKNIQYF. The CDR3 DNA reads as TGCAGTGCAGACCCTCTCGCAGGGACTGCCAAAAACATTCAGTACTTC.

The chain joins TRBV29-1 to TRBJ2-1; 9 nucleotides agree with TRBD2. Germline V CDR1 and CDR2: SQVTM, ANQGSEA. The CDR3 sequence is 10 residues long. The CDR3 nucleotides are TGCAGTACGACTAGCGGTGAGCAGTTCTTC. It yields the protein CSTTSGEQFF.

This clonotype was seen a handful of times. The rearrangement uses TRBV11-2 and TRBJ2-5; 7 bases fit TRBD2. The germline gives CDR1 SGHAT, CDR2 FQNNGV. There are 15 residues in the CDR3. After removal of 5 bases from V and 4 bases from J, the junction contained 10 bases not matched to a gene. DNA of the CDR3: TGTGCCAGCAGCGTACCAAGACTAGCCGGAGAGACCCAGTACTTC. Its protein product is CASSVPRLAGETQYF.

V gene TRBV29-1 combines with J gene TRBJ2-7; D is unclear. Trimming removed 4 bases from V and 3 bases from J, with 7 bases in between. The CDR3 contains 11 residues. CDR1 is SQVTM and CDR2 is ANQGSEA in the germline V gene. CDR3 amino acids: CSVVGSYEQYF. The CDR3 DNA is TGCAGCGTTGTAGGTAGCTACGAGCAGTACTTC.